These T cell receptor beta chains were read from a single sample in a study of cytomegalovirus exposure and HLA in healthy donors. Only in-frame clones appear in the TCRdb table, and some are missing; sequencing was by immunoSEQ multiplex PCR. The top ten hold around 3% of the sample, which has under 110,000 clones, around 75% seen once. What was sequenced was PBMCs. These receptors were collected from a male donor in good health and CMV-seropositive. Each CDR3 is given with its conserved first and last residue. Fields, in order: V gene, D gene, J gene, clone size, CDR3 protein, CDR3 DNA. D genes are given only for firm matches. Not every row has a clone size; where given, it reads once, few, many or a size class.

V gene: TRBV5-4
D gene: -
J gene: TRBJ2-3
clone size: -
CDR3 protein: CASSTRGGGQTIDTQYF
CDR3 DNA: TGTGCCAGCAGCACCCGAGGGGGGGGCCAAACTATAGATACGCAGTATTTT

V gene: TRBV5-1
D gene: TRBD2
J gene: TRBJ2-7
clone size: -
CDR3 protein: CASSLAGGLSYEQYF
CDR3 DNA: TGCGCCAGCAGCTTGGCGGGGGGACTCTCCTACGAGCAGTACTTC

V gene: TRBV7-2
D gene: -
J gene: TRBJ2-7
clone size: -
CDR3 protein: CASSLRHRTAYEQYF
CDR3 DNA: TGTGCCAGCAGCTTGCGACACAGGACAGCGTACGAGCAGTACTTC

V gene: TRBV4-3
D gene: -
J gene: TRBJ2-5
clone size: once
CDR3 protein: CASSQGVAGGGETQYF
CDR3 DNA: TGCGCCAGCAGCCAAGGAGTTGCAGGAGGTGGGGAGACCCAGTACTTC

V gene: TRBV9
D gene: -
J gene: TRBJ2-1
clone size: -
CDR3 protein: CASSPKFSGPTYNEQFF
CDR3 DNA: TGTGCCAGCAGCCCTAAATTTAGTGGGCCCACCTACAATGAGCAGTTCTTC

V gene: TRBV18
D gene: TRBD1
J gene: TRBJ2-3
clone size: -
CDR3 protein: CASSPSGQGSTDTQYF
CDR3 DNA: TGTGCCAGCTCACCCTCCGGACAGGGTAGCACAGATACGCAGTATTTT

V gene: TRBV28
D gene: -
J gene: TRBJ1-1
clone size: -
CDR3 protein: CASYWNTEAFF
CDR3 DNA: TGTGCCAGCTACTGGAACACTGAAGCTTTCTTT

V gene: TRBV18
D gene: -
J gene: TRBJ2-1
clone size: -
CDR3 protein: CASSPQTRPLRAGSYNEQFF
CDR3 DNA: TGTGCCAGCTCACCCCAGACGAGACCACTACGTGCCGGCTCCTACAATGAGCAGTTCTTC

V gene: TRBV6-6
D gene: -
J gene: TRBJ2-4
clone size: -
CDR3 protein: CASSNTESDIQYF
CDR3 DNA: TGTGCCAGCAGCAATACAGAGTCGGACATTCAGTACTTC

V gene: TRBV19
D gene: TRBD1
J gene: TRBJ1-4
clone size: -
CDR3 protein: CASSLDRVFGEKLFF
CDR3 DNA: TGTGCCAGTAGTCTCGACAGGGTCTTTGGTGAAAAACTGTTTTTT

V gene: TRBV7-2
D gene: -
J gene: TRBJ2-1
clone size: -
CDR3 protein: CASSSRLGSYNEQFF
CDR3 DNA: TGTGCCAGCAGCTCCCGACTAGGCTCCTACAATGAGCAGTTCTTC

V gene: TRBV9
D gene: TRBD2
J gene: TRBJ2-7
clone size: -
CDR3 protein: CASSVAGTSGSGVNEQYF
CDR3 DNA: TGTGCCAGCAGCGTAGCCGGGACTAGCGGGAGTGGGGTTAACGAGCAGTACTTC

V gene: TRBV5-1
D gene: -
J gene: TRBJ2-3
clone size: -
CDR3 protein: CASNFGGSTDTQYF
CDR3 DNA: TGCGCCAGCAACTTCGGCGGTTCCACAGATACGCAGTATTTT

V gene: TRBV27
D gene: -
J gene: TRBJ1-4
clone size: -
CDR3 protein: CASSYLGGTNEKLFF
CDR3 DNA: TGTGCCAGCAGTTACCTCGGGGGAACTAATGAAAAACTGTTTTTT

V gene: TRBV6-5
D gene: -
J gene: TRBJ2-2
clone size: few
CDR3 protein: CASRVAGYTGELFF
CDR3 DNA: TGTGCCAGCAGGGTTGCGGGGTACACCGGGGAGCTGTTTTTT

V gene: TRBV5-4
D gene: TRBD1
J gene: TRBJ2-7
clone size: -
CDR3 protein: CASSYPQGATYEQYF
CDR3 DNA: TGTGCCAGCAGCTACCCACAGGGGGCGACCTACGAGCAGTACTTC

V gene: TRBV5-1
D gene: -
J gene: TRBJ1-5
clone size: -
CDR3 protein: CASSLSGLSNQPQHF
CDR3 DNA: TGCGCCAGCAGCTTATCAGGGCTGAGCAATCAGCCCCAGCATTTT